This T cell receptor beta chain originates from a study of cytomegalovirus exposure and HLA in healthy donors. PCR used 60 Vbeta primers and 13 Jbeta primers. Clones were read by immunoSEQ multiplex PCR, and TCRdb kept only the in-frame ones, dropping some. This table holds 170,000 or so clones, around nine tenths found once. This clone was observed a few times. V lost 3 bases and J 11 bases, leaving 13 bases between the germline ends. The CDR3 runs to 12 residues. Per germline, CDR1 SGHTA and CDR2 FQGNSA. Sequencing used PBMCs. The sequence was collected from a woman aged 18-29 years in good health and CMV-seronegative. V is TRBV7-2 and J is TRBJ1-1; unclear D gene. The DNA of the CDR3 is TGTGCCAGCAGCTTCTACGGGTCGAAGGCTTTCTTT. This gives the protein CASSFYGSKAFF.